These T cell receptor beta chains were read from a single sample in a study of PD-1 blockade in classical Hodgkin lymphoma. Assay used: immunoSEQ multiplex PCR; TCRdb lists only in-frame clones, some missing. There are about 97,000 clones in the sample; 65% to 85% occur only once, and 12% lies in the top ten. This specimen was peripheral blood mononuclear cells (PBMCs), taken at baseline. The receptors stem from a human donor with classical Hodgkin lymphoma. Each CDR3 is given with its conserved first and last residue. D genes are given only for firm matches. Not all rows give a size; the values are once, few, many and, for expanded clones, a class.

size | D | J | V | DNA | CDR3
NA | TRBD1 | TRBJ1-1 | TRBV10-3 | TGTGCCATCAGCAGACAGGGCGATGGCACTGAAGCTTTCTTT | CAISRQGDGTEAFF
NA | TRBD2 | TRBJ2-3 | TRBV5-8 | TGTGCCAGCAGACCCCTCCGGGCGGGAGGGCTGGGAGATACGCAGTATTTT | CASRPLRAGGLGDTQYF
NA | TRBD2 | TRBJ2-7 | TRBV27 | TGTGCCAGCAGTTTAAGGGTACTAGCGGGAGGGCAGTACGAGCAGTACTTC | CASSLRVLAGGQYEQYF
NA | TRBD1 | TRBJ1-4 | TRBV7-9 | TGTGCCAGCAGCTTAGTCCGACAGGGAGAAAAACTGTTTTTT | CASSLVRQGEKLFF
NA | NA | TRBJ1-1 | TRBV9 | TGTGCCAGCAGCTCCGGGGGGGCCAGCACTGAAGCTTTCTTT | CASSSGGASTEAFF
NA | TRBD1 | TRBJ1-5 | TRBV6-1 | TGTGCCAGCAGAGGGACAGGGGGTCAGCCCCAGCATTTT | CASRGTGGQPQHF
NA | NA | TRBJ2-2 | TRBV2 | TGTGCCAGCAGTGAGGAGGTAGCTGGGCTGGCCGGGGAGCTGTTTTTT | CASSEEVAGLAGELFF
NA | NA | TRBJ1-5 | TRBV6-6 | TGTGCCAGCAGTACAGGGCACAGCAATCAGCCCCAGCATTTT | CASSTGHSNQPQHF
NA | TRBD2 | TRBJ2-1 | TRBV2 | TGTGCCAGCAGTGAAGTACTAGCGGGATTAAGTAAGCAGTTCTTC | CASSEVLAGLSKQFF
NA | TRBD2 | TRBJ2-3 | TRBV7-2 | TGTGCCAGCAGCACCTTAGCGGGAACCTTGGCAGATACGCAGTATTTT | CASSTLAGTLADTQYF
once | NA | TRBJ1-1 | TRBV14 | TGTGCCAGCAGCCCCCTTTTTGCGGGGGGGGACACTGAAGCTTTCTTT | CASSPLFAGGDTEAFF
NA | TRBD1 | TRBJ2-1 | TRBV2 | TGTGCCAGCAAGGGACAGGGTTCCAATGAGCAGTTCTTC | CASKGQGSNEQFF
NA | TRBD2 | TRBJ2-6 | TRBV30 | TGTGCCTGGAGTACCCTAGCGGGAGGGCCGTTTGGGGCCAACGTCCTGACTTTC | CAWSTLAGGPFGANVLTF
NA | NA | TRBJ2-2 | TRBV19 | TGTGCCAGTAGTGTGACAGGATTGAACACCGGGGAGCTGTTTTTT | CASSVTGLNTGELFF
NA | NA | TRBJ2-7 | TRBV5-5 | TGTGCCAGCAGCTTGTCCCAGGGGTACGAGCAGTACTTC | CASSLSQGYEQYF
NA | TRBD1 | TRBJ2-1 | TRBV7-2 | TGTGCCAGCAGCTTAGCTTCCGGGACAGGGATGTCCTACAATGAGCAGTTCTTC | CASSLASGTGMSYNEQFF
many | TRBD1 | TRBJ1-5 | TRBV19 | TGTGCCAGTAGTGGCGATACAGGGGCACGTCAGCCCCAGCATTTT | CASSGDTGARQPQHF
NA | NA | TRBJ2-1 | TRBV19 | TGTGCCAGTAGTTTTGAACCGAGCTCCTACAATGAGCAGTTCTTC | CASSFEPSSYNEQFF
few | NA | TRBJ1-1 | TRBV19 | TGTGCCAGTAAGGCGCAGGGCTCTGAAGCTTTCTTT | CASKAQGSEAFF
NA | NA | TRBJ2-1 | TRBV5-1 | TGCGCCAGCAGCTTGGGTGGCGGGTTCAATGAGCAGTTCTTC | CASSLGGGFNEQFF
few | TRBD1 | TRBJ1-1 | TRBV5-1 | TGCGCCAGCAGCCTGCAGGGGGAGGGTTTGAGGGCTGAAGCTTTCTTT | CASSLQGEGLRAEAFF
NA | NA | TRBJ2-7 | TRBV11-3 | TGTGCCAGCAGCTTAGTAGGCACGGCGGGGCAGTACTTC | CASSLVGTAGQYF
NA | NA | TRBJ1-2 | TRBV2 | TGTGCCACCGGCCCGGGGCGCCGGCTCCATGGCTACACCTTC | CATGPGRRLHGYTF
NA | TRBD1 | TRBJ1-1 | TRBV5-1 | TGCGCCAGCAAGCCCGGGACAGGGGGCTCTGAAGCTTTCTTT | CASKPGTGGSEAFF
NA | NA | TRBJ2-5 | TRBV18 | TGTGCCAGCTCACCACTAAGGGTTAGGGAGACCCAGTACTTC | CASSPLRVRETQYF
once | NA | TRBJ2-7 | TRBV19 | TGTGCCAGTAGTAACCAAGAAGGGGCCTACGAGCAGTACTTC | CASSNQEGAYEQYF
NA | NA | TRBJ2-7 | TRBV7-2 | TGTGCCAGCAGCCCTGGGAAAGCCTCTACCTACGAGCAGTACTTC | CASSPGKASTYEQYF
NA | NA | TRBJ1-5 | TRBV4-3 | TGCGCCAGCAGCCAAGTCCACTCGGAACAGCCCCAGCATTTT | CASSQVHSEQPQHF
few | TRBD1 | TRBJ2-4 | TRBV2 | TGTGCCAGCAGTGAAGGGGACAGGGCCGCGATCATTCAGTACTTC | CASSEGDRAAIIQYF
NA | NA | TRBJ1-1 | TRBV6-1 | TGTGCCACTTCCCGAGTCAGCGGTCGGAGGAGTGAAGCTTTCTTT | CATSRVSGRRSEAFF
once | NA | TRBJ1-3 | TRBV5-4 | TGTGCCAGCAGCTTGGGTCCGGCTTCTGGAAACACCATATATTTT | CASSLGPASGNTIYF
NA | NA | TRBJ2-5 | TRBV6-6 | TGTGCCAGCAGTTACTCGGGGCAGGGAGAGACCCAGTACTTC | CASSYSGQGETQYF
NA | NA | TRBJ1-3 | TRBV5-5 | TGTGCCAGCAGCTTACAACAGCTTACTGGAAACACCATATATTTT | CASSLQQLTGNTIYF
once | NA | TRBJ1-1 | TRBV5-1 | TGCGCCAGCAGCTTCGGGGATCGCACTGAAGCTTTCTTT | CASSFGDRTEAFF
NA | TRBD2 | TRBJ2-1 | TRBV4-3 | TGCGCCAGCAGCCAAGAAGCAGCGGGAAACTCTCTTGGGCAGTTCTTC | CASSQEAAGNSLGQFF
NA | TRBD1 | TRBJ2-7 | TRBV27 | TGTGCCAGCAGCCCGACAGGGGGCGGAGGGTACGAGCAGTACTTC | CASSPTGGGGYEQYF
NA | TRBD2 | TRBJ2-7 | TRBV7-8 | TGTGCCAGCAGCTCCCTAGCGGGAGAGGGCGAGCAGTACTTC | CASSSLAGEGEQYF
few | TRBD1 | TRBJ2-5 | TRBV10-3 | TGTGCCATCAGGATTGGACAGGGTGAGGCGGAGACCCAGTACTTC | CAIRIGQGEAETQYF
NA | TRBD1 | TRBJ2-7 | TRBV7-9 | TGTGCCAGCAACCCCTCCCGGACAGGGGTCTACGAGCAGTACTTC | CASNPSRTGVYEQYF
NA | NA | TRBJ1-5 | TRBV2 | TGTGCCAGCAGTGAAGCGGGGTTAAGCAATCAGCCCCAGCATTTT | CASSEAGLSNQPQHF
NA | TRBD2 | TRBJ2-1 | TRBV11-2 | TGTGCCAGCAGCTCACTGACTAGCAGAAGAGGTTATGAGCAGTTCTTC | CASSSLTSRRGYEQFF
NA | TRBD1 | TRBJ1-5 | TRBV7-8 | TGTGCCAGCAGAAACGACAGGGGAAATCAGCCCCAGCATTTT | CASRNDRGNQPQHF
NA | NA | TRBJ1-4 | TRBV10-3 | TGTGCCATCAAGGCAGCAACTAATGAAAAACTGTTTTTT | CAIKAATNEKLFF
NA | TRBD2 | TRBJ2-2 | TRBV7-6 | TGTGCCAGCAGCGCCCGGGGGGACCGAAGGGTTGCTGACACCGGGGAGCTGTTTTTT | CASSARGDRRVADTGELFF
NA | NA | TRBJ2-7 | TRBV5-1 | TGCGCCAGCAGCCCGGTAGCAGGCACCCCCTTTGAGCAGTACTTC | CASSPVAGTPFEQYF
NA | NA | TRBJ1-2 | TRBV6-5 | TGTGCCAGCACCCAGCCCCCCTATGGCTACACCTTC | CASTQPPYGYTF
NA | NA | TRBJ2-7 | TRBV6-1 | TGTGCCAGCAGTGACCCCAGCTCCTACGAGCAGTACTTC | CASSDPSSYEQYF
NA | NA | TRBJ2-7 | TRBV11-2 | TGTGCCAGCAGCTTAGTCGGGGGCGGAGGGAACTCCTACGAGCAGTACTTC | CASSLVGGGGNSYEQYF
NA | TRBD2 | TRBJ2-1 | TRBV10-3 | TGTGCCATCAGTGAGAGGGGACTAGCGGGAGTGGGATACAATGAGCAGTTCTTC | CAISERGLAGVGYNEQFF
NA | NA | TRBJ2-7 | TRBV7-2 | TGTGCCAGCAGCTTAGGCGGGGCGGCCTATTACGAGCAGTACTTC | CASSLGGAAYYEQYF
NA | NA | TRBJ2-3 | TRBV7-6 | TGTGCCAGCAGCTCCCGAGGTACGCAGTATTTT | CASSSRGTQYF